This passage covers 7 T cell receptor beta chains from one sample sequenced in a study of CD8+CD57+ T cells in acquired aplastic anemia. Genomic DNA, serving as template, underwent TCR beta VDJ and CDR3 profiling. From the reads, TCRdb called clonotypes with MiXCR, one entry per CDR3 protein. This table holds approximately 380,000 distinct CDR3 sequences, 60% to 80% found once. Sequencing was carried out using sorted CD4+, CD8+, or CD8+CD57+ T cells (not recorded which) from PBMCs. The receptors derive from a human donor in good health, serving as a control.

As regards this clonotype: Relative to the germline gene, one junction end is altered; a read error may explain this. CDR3 protein: CASTLASNEEDF. For the CDR3, the DNA is TGTGCCAGCACTTTAGCAAGCAACGAGGAGGATTTC. The chain combines TRBV2 with TRBJ2-7; tentatively, D is TRBD2 (5 bases). Germline CDR1 is SNHLY and CDR2 is FYNNEI. The CDR3 has 12 residues.

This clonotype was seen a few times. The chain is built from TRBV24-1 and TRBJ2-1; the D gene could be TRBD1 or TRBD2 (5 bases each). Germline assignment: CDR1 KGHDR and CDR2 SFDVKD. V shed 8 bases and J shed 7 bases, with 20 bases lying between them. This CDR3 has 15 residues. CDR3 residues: CATTLGTTRGNEQFF. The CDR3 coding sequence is TGTGCCACCACCTTAGGGACCACTCGTGGGAATGAGCAGTTCTTC.

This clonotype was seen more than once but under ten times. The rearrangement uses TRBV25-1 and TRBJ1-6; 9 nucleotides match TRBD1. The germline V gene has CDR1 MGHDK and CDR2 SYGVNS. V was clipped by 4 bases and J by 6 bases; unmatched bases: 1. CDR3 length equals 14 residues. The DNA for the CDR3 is TGTGCCAGCAGTGGGGGACAGGGTAATTCACCCCTCCACTTT. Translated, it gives CASSGGQGNSPLHF.

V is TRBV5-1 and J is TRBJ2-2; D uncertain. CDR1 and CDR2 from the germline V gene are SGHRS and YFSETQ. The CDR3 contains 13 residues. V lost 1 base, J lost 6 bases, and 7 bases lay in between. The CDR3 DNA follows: TGCGCCAGCAGCTTGTACGGAGCCGGGGAGCTGTTTTTT. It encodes CASSLYGAGELFF.

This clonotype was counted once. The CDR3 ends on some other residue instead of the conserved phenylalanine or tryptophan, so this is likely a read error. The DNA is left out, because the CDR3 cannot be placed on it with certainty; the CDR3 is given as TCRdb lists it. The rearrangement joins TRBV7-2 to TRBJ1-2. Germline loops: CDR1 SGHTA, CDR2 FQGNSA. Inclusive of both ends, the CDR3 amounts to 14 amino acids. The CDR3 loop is CASTRSIRGYTFGS.

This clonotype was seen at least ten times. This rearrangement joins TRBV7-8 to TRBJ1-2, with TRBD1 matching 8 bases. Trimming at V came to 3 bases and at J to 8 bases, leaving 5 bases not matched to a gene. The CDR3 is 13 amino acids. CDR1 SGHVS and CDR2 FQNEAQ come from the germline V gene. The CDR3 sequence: CASSFDRGGGYTF. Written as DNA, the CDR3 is TGTGCCAGCAGCTTCGACAGGGGTGGCGGCTACACCTTC. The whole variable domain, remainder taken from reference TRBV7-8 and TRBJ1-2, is GAGVSQSPRYKVAKRGQDVALRCDPISGHVSLFWYQQALGQGPEFLTYFQNEAQLDKSGLPSDRFFAERPEGSVSTLKIQRTQQEDSAVYLCASSFDRGGGYTFGSGTRLTVV.

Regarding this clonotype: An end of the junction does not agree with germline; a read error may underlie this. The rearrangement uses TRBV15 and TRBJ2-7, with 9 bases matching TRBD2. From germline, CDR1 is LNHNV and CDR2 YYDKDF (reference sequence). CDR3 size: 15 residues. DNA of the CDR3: TGCGCCAGCAGCTCCCGGCGGGGGGGGATATACGAGCAGTACTTC. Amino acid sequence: CASSSRRGGIYEQYF.